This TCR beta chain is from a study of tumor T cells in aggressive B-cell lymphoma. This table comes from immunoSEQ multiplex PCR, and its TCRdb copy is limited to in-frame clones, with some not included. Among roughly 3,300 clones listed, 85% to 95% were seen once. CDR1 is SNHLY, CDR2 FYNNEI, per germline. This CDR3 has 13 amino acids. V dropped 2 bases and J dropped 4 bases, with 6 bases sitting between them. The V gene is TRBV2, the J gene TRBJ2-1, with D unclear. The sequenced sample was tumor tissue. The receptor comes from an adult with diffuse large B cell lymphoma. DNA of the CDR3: TGTGCCAGCAGTGAATCTAGTTACAATGAGCAGTTCTTC. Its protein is CASSESSYNEQFF.